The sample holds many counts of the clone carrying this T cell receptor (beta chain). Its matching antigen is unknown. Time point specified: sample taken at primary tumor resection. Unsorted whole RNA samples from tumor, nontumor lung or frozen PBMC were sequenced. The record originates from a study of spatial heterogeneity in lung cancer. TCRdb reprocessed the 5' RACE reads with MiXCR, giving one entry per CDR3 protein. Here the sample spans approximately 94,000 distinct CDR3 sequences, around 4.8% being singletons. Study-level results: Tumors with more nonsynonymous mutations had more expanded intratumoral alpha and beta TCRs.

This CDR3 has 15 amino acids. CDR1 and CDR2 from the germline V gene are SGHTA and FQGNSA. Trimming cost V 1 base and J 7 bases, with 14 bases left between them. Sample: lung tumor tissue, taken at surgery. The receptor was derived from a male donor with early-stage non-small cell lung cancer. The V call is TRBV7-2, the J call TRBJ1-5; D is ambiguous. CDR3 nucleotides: TGTGCCAGCAGCTTAGTAGTAGGGTCATCCCAGCCCCAGCATTTT. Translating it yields CASSLVVGSSQPQHF.